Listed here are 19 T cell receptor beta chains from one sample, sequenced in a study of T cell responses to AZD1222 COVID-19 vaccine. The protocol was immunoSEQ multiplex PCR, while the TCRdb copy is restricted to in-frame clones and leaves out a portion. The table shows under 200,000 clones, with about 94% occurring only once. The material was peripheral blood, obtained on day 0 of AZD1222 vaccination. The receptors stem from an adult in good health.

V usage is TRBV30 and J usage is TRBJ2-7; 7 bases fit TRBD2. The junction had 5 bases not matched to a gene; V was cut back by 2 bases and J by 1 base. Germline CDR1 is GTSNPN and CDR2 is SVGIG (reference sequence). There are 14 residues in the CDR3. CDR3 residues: CAWSRLAVSYEQYF. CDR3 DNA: TGTGCCTGGAGTAGGCTAGCGGTGTCCTACGAGCAGTACTTC.

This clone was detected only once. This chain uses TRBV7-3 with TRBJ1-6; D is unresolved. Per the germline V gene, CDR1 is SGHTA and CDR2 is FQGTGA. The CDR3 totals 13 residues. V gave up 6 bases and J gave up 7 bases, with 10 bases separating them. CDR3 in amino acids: CASSRTGNSPLHF. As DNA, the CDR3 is TGTGCCAGCAGTCGGACGGGGAATTCACCCCTCCACTTT.

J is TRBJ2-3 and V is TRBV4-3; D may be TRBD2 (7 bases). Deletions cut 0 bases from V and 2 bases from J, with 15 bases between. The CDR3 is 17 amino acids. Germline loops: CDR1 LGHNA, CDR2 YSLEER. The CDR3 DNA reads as TGCGCCAGCAGCCAAGATATAGGGGGGGGTTACACAGATACGCAGTATTTT. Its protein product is CASSQDIGGGYTDTQYF.

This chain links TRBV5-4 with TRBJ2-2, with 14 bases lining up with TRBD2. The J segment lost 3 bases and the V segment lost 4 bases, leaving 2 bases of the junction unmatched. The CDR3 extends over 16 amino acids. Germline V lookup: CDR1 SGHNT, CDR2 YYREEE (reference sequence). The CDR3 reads CASSRGLAGDTGELFF. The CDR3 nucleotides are TGTGCCAGCAGCAGGGGACTAGCGGGAGACACCGGGGAGCTGTTTTTT.

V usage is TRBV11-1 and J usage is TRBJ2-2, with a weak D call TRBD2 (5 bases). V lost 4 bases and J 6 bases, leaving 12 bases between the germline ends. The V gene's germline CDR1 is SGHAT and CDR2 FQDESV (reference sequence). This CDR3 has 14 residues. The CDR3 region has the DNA TGTGCCAGCAGCTCAGGACTGTTCTCCGGGGAGCTGTTTTTT. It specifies CASSSGLFSGELFF.

The CDR3 sequence: CASSLFGQAGYGYTF. In DNA, the CDR3 is TGTGCCAGTAGTTTATTTGGGCAGGCAGGCTATGGCTACACCTTC. V is TRBV19 and J is TRBJ1-2; D is unresolved. V was clipped by 5 bases and J by 4 bases, with 17 bases between them. Germline assignment: CDR1 LNHDA and CDR2 SQIVND (reference sequence). CDR3 length equals 15 residues.

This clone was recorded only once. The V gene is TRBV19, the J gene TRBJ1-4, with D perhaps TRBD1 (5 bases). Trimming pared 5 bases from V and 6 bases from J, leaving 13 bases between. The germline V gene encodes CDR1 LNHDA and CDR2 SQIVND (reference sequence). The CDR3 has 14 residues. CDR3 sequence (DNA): TGTGCCAGTAGTCCACAGGTTCCTTATGAAAAACTGTTTTTT. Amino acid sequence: CASSPQVPYEKLFF.

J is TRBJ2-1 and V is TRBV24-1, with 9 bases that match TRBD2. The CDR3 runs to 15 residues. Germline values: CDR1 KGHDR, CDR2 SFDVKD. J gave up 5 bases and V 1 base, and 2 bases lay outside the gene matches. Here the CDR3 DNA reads TGTGCCACCAGTGATTTAGCGGGAGGCCACAATGAGCAGTTCTTC. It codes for CATSDLAGGHNEQFF.

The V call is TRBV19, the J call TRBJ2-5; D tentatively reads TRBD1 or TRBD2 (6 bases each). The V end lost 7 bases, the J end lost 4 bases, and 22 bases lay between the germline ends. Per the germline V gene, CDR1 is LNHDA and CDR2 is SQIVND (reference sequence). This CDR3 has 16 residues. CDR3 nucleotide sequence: TGTGCCAGTATGGCTTGGGGGGCGCGAGGTGGAGAGACCCAGTACTTC. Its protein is CASMAWGARGGETQYF.

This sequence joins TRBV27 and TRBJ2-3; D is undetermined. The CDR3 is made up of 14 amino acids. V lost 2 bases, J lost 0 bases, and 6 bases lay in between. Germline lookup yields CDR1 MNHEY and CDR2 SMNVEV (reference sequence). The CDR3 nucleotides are TGTGCCAGCAGTTTAAGGCTTAGCACAGATACGCAGTATTTT. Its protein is CASSLRLSTDTQYF.

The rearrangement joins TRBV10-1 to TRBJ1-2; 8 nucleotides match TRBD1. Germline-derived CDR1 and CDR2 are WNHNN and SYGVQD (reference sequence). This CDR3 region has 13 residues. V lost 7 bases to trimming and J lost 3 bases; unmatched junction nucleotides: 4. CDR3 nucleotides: TGCGCCAGCACCTTGACAGGGGACTATGGCTACACCTTC. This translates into CASTLTGDYGYTF.

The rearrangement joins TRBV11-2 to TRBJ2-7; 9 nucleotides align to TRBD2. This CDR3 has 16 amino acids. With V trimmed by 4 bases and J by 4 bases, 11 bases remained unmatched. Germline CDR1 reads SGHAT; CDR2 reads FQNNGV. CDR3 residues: CASSSRVGGRVYEQYF. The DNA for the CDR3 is TGTGCCAGCAGCTCCCGCGTAGGCGGGAGGGTATACGAGCAGTACTTC.

CDR3 sequence: CASSISPGEQYF. The CDR3 DNA sequence: TGTGCCAGTAGTATTAGTCCAGGCGAGCAGTACTTC. The chain employs TRBV19 and TRBJ2-7; D not certain. V was shortened by 3 bases and J by 6 bases, with 9 bases between the two germline ends. The CDR3 is made up of 12 amino acids. Germline-derived CDR1 and CDR2 are LNHDA and SQIVND (reference sequence).

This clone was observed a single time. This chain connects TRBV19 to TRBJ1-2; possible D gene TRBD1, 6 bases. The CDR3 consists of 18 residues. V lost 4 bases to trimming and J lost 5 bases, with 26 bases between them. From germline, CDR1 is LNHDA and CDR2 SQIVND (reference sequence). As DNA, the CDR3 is TGTGCCAGTAGTAAAGGAGGGGGGTACAAGCCCAATCTTTATGGCTACACCTTC. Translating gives CASSKGGGYKPNLYGYTF.

The CDR3 region is CASSQEERTSYNEQFF. The CDR3 DNA reads TGTGCCAGCAGCCAAGAGGAAAGGACGTCCTACAATGAGCAGTTCTTC. The chain has TRBV3-1 (or the pseudogene TRBV3-2) and TRBJ2-1, with D hard to call. The CDR3 is 16 residues long. The V gene lost 0 bases and the J gene lost 1 base, with 10 bases spanning the gap. Germline CDR1 is LGHDT and CDR2 is YNNKEL (reference sequence).

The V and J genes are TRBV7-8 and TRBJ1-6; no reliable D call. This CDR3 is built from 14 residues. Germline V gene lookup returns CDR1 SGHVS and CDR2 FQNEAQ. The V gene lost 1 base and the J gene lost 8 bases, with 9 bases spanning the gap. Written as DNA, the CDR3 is TGTGCCAGCAGCTTAGAGGCAGACGATTCACCCCTCCACTTT. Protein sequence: CASSLEADDSPLHF.

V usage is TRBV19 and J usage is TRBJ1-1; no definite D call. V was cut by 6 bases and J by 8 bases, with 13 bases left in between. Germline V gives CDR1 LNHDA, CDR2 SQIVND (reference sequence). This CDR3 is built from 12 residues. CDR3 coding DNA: TGTGCCAGTAGCCTCGTGGGGTCAGAAGCTTTCTTT. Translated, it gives CASSLVGSEAFF.

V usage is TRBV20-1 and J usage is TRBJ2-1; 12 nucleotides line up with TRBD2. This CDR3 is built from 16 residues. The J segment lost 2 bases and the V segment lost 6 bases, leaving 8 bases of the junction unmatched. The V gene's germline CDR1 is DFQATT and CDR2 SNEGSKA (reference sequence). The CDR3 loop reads CSASRRTSGTYNEQFF. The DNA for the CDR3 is TGCAGTGCCAGTCGGAGGACTAGCGGGACCTACAATGAGCAGTTCTTC.

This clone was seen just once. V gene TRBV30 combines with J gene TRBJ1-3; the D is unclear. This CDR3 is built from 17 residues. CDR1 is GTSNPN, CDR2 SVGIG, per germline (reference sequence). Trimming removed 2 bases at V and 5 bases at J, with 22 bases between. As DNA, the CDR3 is TGTGCCTGGAGTCTTCTCGGACCGGACTTTATGCGAAACACCATATATTTT. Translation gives CAWSLLGPDFMRNTIYF.